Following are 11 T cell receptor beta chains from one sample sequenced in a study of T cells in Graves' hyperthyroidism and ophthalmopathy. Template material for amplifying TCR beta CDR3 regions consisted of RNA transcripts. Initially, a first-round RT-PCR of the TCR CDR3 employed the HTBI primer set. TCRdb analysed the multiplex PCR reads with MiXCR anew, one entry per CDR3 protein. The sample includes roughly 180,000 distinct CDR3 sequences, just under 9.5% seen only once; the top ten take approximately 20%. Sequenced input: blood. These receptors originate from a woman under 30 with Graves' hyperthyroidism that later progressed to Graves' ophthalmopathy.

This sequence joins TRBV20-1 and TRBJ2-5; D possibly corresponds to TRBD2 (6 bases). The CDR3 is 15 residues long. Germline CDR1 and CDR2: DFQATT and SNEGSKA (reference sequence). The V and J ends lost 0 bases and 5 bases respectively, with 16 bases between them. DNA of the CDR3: TGCAGTGCTAGAGATCAGGAGGGGTGGGGGGAGACCCAGTACTTC. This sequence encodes CSARDQEGWGETQYF.

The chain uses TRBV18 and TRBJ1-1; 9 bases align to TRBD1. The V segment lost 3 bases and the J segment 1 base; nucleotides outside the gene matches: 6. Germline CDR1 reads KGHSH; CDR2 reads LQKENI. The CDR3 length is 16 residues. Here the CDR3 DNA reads TGTGCCAGCTCACCCGAGGACAGGGGTTCGAACACTGAAGCTTTCTTT. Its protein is CASSPEDRGSNTEAFF.

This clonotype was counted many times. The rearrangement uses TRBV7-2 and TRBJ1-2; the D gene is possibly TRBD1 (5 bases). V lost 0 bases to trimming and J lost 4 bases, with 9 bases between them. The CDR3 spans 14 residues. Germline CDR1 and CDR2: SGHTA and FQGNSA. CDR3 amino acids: CASSLAGVGYGYTF. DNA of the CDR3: TGTGCCAGCAGCTTAGCGGGGGTCGGCTATGGCTACACCTTC.

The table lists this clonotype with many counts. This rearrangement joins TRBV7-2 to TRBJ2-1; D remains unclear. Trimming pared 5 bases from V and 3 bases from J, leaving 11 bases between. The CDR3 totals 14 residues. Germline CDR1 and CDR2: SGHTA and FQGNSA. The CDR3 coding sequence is TGTGCCAGCAGCCTACAACGACTCTACAATGAGCAGTTCTTC. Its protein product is CASSLQRLYNEQFF.

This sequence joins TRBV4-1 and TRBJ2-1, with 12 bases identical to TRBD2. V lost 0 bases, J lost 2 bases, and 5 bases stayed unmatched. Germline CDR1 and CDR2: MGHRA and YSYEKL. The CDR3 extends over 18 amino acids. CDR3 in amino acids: CASSQDGLAGGPYNEQFF. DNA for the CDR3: TGCGCCAGCAGCCAAGATGGGCTAGCGGGAGGGCCCTACAATGAGCAGTTCTTC.

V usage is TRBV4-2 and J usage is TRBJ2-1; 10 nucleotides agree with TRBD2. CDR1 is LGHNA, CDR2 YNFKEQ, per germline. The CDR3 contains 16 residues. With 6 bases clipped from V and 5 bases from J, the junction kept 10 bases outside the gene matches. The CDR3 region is CASSHSGTSANNEQFF. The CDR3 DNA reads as TGTGCCAGCAGTCATTCCGGGACTAGCGCCAACAATGAGCAGTTCTTC.

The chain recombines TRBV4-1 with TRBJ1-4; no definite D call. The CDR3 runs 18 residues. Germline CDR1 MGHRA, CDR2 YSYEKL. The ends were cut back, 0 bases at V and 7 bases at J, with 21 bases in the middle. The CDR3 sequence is CASSQDRVGYGSGEKLFF. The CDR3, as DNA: TGCGCCAGCAGCCAAGATAGGGTGGGATACGGTAGTGGTGAAAAACTGTTTTTT.

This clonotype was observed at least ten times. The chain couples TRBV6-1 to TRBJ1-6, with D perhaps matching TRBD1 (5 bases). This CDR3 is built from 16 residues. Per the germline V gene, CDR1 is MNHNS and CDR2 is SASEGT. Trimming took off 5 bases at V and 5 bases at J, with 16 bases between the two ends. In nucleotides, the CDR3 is TGTGCCAGCAGTTATGGGGCAGGCGTCAATAATTCACCCCTCCACTTT. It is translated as CASSYGAGVNNSPLHF.

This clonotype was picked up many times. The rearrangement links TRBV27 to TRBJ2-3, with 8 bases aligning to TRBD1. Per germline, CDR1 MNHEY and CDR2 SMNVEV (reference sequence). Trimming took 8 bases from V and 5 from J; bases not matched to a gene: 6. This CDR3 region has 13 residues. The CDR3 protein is CASGRGPEDTQYF. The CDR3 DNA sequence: TGTGCCAGCGGCAGGGGGCCGGAAGATACGCAGTATTTT.

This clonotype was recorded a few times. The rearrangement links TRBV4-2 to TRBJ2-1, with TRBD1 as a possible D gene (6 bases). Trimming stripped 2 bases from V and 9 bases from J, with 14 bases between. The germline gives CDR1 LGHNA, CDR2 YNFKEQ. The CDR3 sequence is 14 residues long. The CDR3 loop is CASSQKQGGGEQFF. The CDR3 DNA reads TGTGCCAGCAGCCAAAAACAGGGCGGCGGTGAGCAGTTCTTC.

The DNA of the CDR3 is TGTGCCAGCAGTGGAGGTAGAGGGGGGCGCACAGATACGCAGTATTTT. Translated: CASSGGRGGRTDTQYF. This chain links TRBV2 with TRBJ2-3, with D possibly called TRBD1 or TRBD2 (6 bases each). Germline V gene data show CDR1 as SNHLY and CDR2 as FYNNEI. The V end was cut by 4 bases, the J end by 1 base, with 15 bases between. The CDR3 has 16 amino acids.